This T cell receptor (beta chain) stems from a study of OX40 agonist ivuxolimab in advanced cancers. Background on the study: Ivuxolimab, an antibody that agonizes OX40 (CD134), was administered to the patients. Findings and caveats of the study: Circulating CD4+ and CD8+ T cells showed clonal expansion by week 6 at 0.1 to 3.0 mg/kg.

Individuals having autoimmune disease history or systemic immunosuppression were not enrolled. A few counts support this clone. No antigen is known for it. Clones were sequenced by immunoSEQ multiplex PCR, and TCRdb holds only the in-frame ones, with some missing. The data hold under 65,000 clones, with approximately 81% observed a single time. The input for sequencing was CD4+ or CD8+ T cells sorted from blood, taken in a trial of the OX40 agonist ivuxolimab. This TCR derives from an adult with an advanced solid tumor such as melanoma, head and neck, liver or kidney cancer.

The CDR3 DNA reads TGTGCCAGCAGCCTCAGGGGCGGGGGCTACACCTTC. It specifies CASSLRGGGYTF. The gene calls are TRBV9 and TRBJ1-2; possible D gene TRBD1, 6 bases. This CDR3 is built from 12 residues. Deletions cut 4 bases from V and 8 bases from J, with 12 bases between. Looked up from germline, CDR1 is SGDLS and CDR2 is YYNGEE.